This T cell receptor beta chain was obtained from a study of monozygotic twins with inflammatory bowel disease. CDR3 length: 16 amino acids. Whole blood, unsorted for T cells, was the source of total RNA. Input per TCR library consisted of around 3.5 ug of total RNA. TCRdb re-called the 5' RACE reads; one entry per CDR3 protein, DNA not given. The sample has 400,000 to 500,000 distinct CDR3 sequences. The sample comprised blood. The sequence came from a human donor with ulcerative colitis or Crohn's disease, or a healthy co-twin of an affected twin (not recorded which). This sequence joins TRBV12-3 or TRBV12-4 and TRBJ2-1; TCRdb's D call of TRBD1 is untestable without DNA. The CDR3 loop is CASSMAVGAGTNEQFF.